Sequencing of this T cell receptor beta chain was carried out in a study of beta chain features in type 1 diabetes (dated by TCRdb to the late 2010s). Concerning the study at large: Mean age, gender distribution, total cell number and subset yield did not differ between patients and healthy donors. The study compared the TCRB repertoires of sorted circulating CD4+ T cell subsets in recently diagnosed type 1 diabetes patients with those in matched healthy donors. Regulatory and stem cell-like memory subsets were isolated from only 8 patients and about 8 healthy donors, whereas naive and central memory subsets came from all 30 or so donors. A total of 107,917,701 sorted cells were examined across all samples, and RNA yield correlated strongly with the number of cells per subset.

Here is what the overall study found, with its caveats: Because small numbers of individuals were included in the HLA sub-analyses, any influence of HLA type on TCRB rearrangement was left unresolved. Naive, central memory and regulatory TCRB repertoires appeared to be more similar among patients than among healthy donors. At VDJ recombination sites, type 1 diabetes patients had fewer insertions and more deleted nucleotides, which implies abnormalities in thymic rearrangement. In all four CD4+ subsets, TCRB CDR3 length was moderately but significantly shorter in type 1 diabetes patients. PCR may preferentially amplify shorter templates, but because patient and control samples were amplified and corrected together, any resulting skew would affect both groups equally. Sequencing cDNA rather than genomic DNA could over-represent highly expressing activated cells, although activation and CD3 levels did not differ between groups.

Details on this clone: The antigen it binds to is not known. Nothing much larger sits one base from this clone, and base qualities are not available.

Each donor gave one peripheral blood draw, averaging roughly 120 mL, which was collected into heparinised tubes. A BD FACSAria II and a panel including CD45RO, CCR7, CD25, CD127, CD95 and CD27 were used to sort naive, central memory, regulatory and stem cell-like memory CD4+ T cells. A purity above 98% was achieved for all sorted populations. PBMCs were isolated right away by Lymphoprep density gradient centrifugation and were stained directly, without culture. So that batch effects would be minimized, each experiment stained and sorted samples in pairs, pairing one healthy donor with one patient. Reading the germline V gene (reference sequence) gives CDR1 MNHNY and CDR2 SVGAGI. V is reduced by 0 bases and J by 1 base, leaving a spacing of 11 bases between them. Measured from the cysteine to the phenylalanine, the CDR3 is 16 residues long. Only the CDR3 part of the read is kept: 48 bases, read in frame from the first base.

The entire isolated RNA was reverse transcribed using the High Capacity cDNA Reverse Transcription Kit, and thus expressed TCRB transcripts were sequenced. Naive, central memory and regulatory T cell samples underwent deep immunoSEQ sequencing, averaging roughly 3.3 million total reads per sample. Sorted cells were lysed in RLT buffer, and RNA was extracted using DNase-treated RNeasy Micro or Mini kits according to cell number. To prevent cross-contamination, every cell subset was processed on its own, while patient and healthy donor samples were processed together. The immunoSEQ multiplex PCR was used to amplify TCRB sequences from cDNA, generating 87-bp fragments that spanned the CDR3 region. The amplicons were sequenced using the Illumina HiSeq platform. As for how the authors treated the data: PCR bias was computationally corrected using synthetic template baselines, reads within Hamming distance 2 were collapsed, and singletons that could not be merged were discarded. Reads were aligned to IMGT to assign V, D and J genes, CDR3 length, and insertions or deletions at six rearrangement sites. Clonotype counts were normalized to sorted cell number within each subset before computing true diversity and Gini coefficients with the tcR R package. The overlap coefficient, calculated on TCRB nucleotide sequences, was used to measure repertoire sharing. Out-of-frame TCRB sequences from naive cells were analyzed as a proxy for the pre-selection repertoire. In its TCRdb copy, this immuneACCESS table keeps in-frame sequences only and misses some clones. Where compared with another copy, unresolved V genes explain less than half of these, and the others have no known cause. Clone size and V and J calls were adopted from that table, with D and trimming inferred from the DNA. Within this sample are approximately 270,000 clones, with around 15% of them counted one time only. In total, the top ten clones hold 0.015% to 0.02% of the sample.

The V gene is TRBV6-6 and the J gene is TRBJ2-3; TRBD2 is a possible D gene, resting on 5 matching bases. The specimen sequenced was naive CD4+ T cells from blood. The sample's cell subset or site, from its label and the paper: true naive CD4+ T cells. The clonotype was recovered from a man aged 25 to 40 with type 1 diabetes. DNA sequence: TGTGCCAGCAGTTACTCGAAAGAGAGGGGCACAGATACGCAGTATTTT. Its coded protein is CASSYSKERGTDTQYF.